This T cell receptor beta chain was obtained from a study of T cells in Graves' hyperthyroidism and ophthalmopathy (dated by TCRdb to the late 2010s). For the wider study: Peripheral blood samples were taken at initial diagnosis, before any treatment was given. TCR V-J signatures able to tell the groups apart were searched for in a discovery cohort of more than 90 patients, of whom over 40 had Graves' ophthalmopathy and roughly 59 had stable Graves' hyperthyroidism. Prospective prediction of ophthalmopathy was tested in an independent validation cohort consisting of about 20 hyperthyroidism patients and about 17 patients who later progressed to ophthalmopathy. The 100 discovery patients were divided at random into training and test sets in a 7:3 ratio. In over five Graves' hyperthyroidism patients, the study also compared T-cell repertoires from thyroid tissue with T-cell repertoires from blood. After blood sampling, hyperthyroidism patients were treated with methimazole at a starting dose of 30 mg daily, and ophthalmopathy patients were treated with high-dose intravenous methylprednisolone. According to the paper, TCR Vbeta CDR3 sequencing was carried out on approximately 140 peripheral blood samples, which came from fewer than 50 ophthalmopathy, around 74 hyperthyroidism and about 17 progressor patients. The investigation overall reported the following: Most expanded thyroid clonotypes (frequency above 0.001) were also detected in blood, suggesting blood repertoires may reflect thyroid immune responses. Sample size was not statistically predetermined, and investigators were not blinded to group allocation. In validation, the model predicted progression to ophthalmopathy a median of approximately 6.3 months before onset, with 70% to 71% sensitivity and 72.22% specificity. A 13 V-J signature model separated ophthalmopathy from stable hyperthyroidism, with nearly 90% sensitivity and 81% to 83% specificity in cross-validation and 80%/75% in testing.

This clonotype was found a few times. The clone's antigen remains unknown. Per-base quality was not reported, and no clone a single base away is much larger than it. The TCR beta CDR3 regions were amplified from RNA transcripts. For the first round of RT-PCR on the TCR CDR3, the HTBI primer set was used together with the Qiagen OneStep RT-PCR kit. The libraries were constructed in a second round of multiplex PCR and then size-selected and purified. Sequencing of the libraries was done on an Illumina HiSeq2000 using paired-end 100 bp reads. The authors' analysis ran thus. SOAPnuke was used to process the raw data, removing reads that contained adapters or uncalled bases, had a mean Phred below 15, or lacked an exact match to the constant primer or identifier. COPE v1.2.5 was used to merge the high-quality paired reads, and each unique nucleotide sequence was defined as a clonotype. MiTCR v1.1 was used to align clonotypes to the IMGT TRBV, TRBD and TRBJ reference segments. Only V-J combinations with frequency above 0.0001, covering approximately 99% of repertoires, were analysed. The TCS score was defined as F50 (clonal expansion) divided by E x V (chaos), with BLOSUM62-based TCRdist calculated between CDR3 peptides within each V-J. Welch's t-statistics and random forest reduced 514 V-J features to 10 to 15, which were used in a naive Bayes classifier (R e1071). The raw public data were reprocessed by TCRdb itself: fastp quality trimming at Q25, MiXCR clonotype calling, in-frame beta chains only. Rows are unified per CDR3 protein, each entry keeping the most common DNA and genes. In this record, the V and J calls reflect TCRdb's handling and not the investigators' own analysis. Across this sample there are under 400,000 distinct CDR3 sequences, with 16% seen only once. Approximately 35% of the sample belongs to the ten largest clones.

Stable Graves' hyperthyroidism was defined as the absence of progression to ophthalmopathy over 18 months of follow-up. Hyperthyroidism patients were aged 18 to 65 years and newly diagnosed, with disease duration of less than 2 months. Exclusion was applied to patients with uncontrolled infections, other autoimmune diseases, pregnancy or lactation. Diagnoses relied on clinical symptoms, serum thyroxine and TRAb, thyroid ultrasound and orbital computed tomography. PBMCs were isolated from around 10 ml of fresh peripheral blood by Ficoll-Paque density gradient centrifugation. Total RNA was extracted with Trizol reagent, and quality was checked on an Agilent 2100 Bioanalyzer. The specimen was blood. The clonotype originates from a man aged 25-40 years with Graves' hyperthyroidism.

The CDR3 amino acid sequence is: CASSLLRTSGAGGTQYF. Read as DNA, the sequence is TGTGCCAGTAGTCTCCTAAGGACTAGCGGTGCCGGGGGTACGCAGTATTTT. The receptor chain draws on TRBV19 and TRBJ2-3, with 10 central nucleotides matching TRBD2. The CDR3 runs 17 amino acids, cysteine and phenylalanine included. Just the 51-base CDR3 DNA is kept, in frame starting at base 1. CDR1 LNHDA and CDR2 SQIVND are derived from the germline V gene (reference sequence). Germline trimming amounts to 5 bases on V and 8 bases on J, with 16 as the count of junction bases outside the gene matches.